This TCR beta chain was documented in a study of technical replicates of blood from several donors. Using immunoSEQ multiplex PCR, the repertoire was profiled, and TCRdb retains in-frame clones only, with some absent. The sample contains approximately 14,000 clones, approximately 80% of which appear only once. The V gene lost 2 bases and the J gene lost 7 bases, with 9 bases spanning the gap. The CDR3 has 12 residues. CDR1 and CDR2 from the germline V gene are SGHNT and YENEEA. The chain is built from TRBV11-3 and TRBJ2-7; the D gene is possibly TRBD2 (5 bases). This sequence was found in a human donor in good health. Specimen: PBMCs. CDR3 DNA sequence: TGTGCCAGCAGCTTAAACCCGGGAGAGCAGTACTTC. Encoded protein: CASSLNPGEQYF.